The clone carrying this TCR beta chain has a count of ten or more. Its matching antigen is unknown. TCRdb re-derived calls from the reads in MiXCR, one entry per CDR3 protein. The data show roughly 120,000 distinct CDR3 sequences, around 30% seen once. Trimming left V 6 bases short and J 0 bases short, with 12 bases between. Germline V gene data show CDR1 as MNHNS and CDR2 as SASEGT. The CDR3 totals 15 residues. The sample belongs to a study of T cell repertoires in cytomegalovirus infection. Study-wide context: Researchers turned to recently identified HLA-C-restricted CMV epitopes as well as well-studied HLA-B-restricted ones.

Regarding the study as a whole: Ex vivo, HLA-C-restricted CMV-specific TCR beta clonotypes prevailed over the rest of the response.

The chain carries TRBV6-1 and TRBJ2-1; D gene ambiguous. Specimen: CD8+ T cells from cultured PBMCs, collected from culture after CMV antigen stimulation. The clonotype originates from a human donor in good health (CMV status not recorded). Some clones in this sample may be carry-over from other donors' samples. CDR3 loop: CASRKLEISYNEQFF. DNA for the CDR3: TGTGCCAGCAGGAAACTTGAAATCTCCTACAATGAGCAGTTCTTC.